The clone carrying this TCR beta chain was seen only once. Its antigen remains unknown. Compared with germline, one end of the junction differs, possibly owing to a read error. The data derive from a study of identical twins. Study results and limitations: Models predicted less out-of-frame TCR alpha sharing in monozygotic twins than was found.

TCRdb reanalysed the 5' RACE reads using MiXCR and keeps one entry per CDR3 protein. Of 1.5 million to 2 million distinct CDR3 sequences in the sample, around 29% are singletons; the top ten hold 0.27%. Germline V gene sequence: CDR1 LGHDT, CDR2 YNNKEL (reference sequence). This CDR3 is built from 18 residues. This clonotype originated in a newborn girl in good health. This rearrangement joins TRBV3-1 to TRBJ2-6; TRBD2 might be the D (5 bases). The sequencing sample was made of cord blood. Here the CDR3 reads CASSQVRAGLSGTNVLTF. The CDR3 region has the DNA TGTGCCAGCAGCCAAGTGAGGGCAGGCCTCTCTGGGACCAACGTCCTGACTTTC. The full variable domain, in which reference TRBV3-1 and TRBJ2-6 provide the parts outside the CDR3, is DTAVSQTPKYLVTQMGNDKSIKCEQNLGHDTMYWYKQDSKKFLKIMFSYNNKELIINETVPNRFSPKSPDKAHLNLHINSLELGDSAVYFCASSQVRAGLSGTNVLTFGAGSRLTVL.